This record covers a single T cell receptor (beta chain). What it recognizes is unknown. Arm-PCR of CDR3 regions and iRepertoire HTBI primers were the basis on which TCR beta libraries were built. In the original workflow: Spanning all samples, the identified segments comprised approximately 57 TRBV and around 15 TRBJ. TCRdb redid the calling of the multiplex PCR reads with MiXCR, one entry per CDR3 protein. Here the V and J calls rest on TCRdb's processing, not on the authors' analysis. The table records roughly 700,000 distinct CDR3 sequences, about 30% of them present only once. These data come from a study of regulatory T cells in long-lasting Graves disease. Study information: Persistent cases were those of Graves' disease that involved over 5 years of antithyroid drugs with positive TSH receptor antibodies.

Trimming cost V 4 bases and J 4 bases; bases outside gene matches: 11. CDR1 and CDR2 from the germline V gene are SGDLS and YYNGEE. The CDR3 consists of 16 residues. The time point is: persistent/refractory GD, antithyroid drugs over 5 years with positive TRAb. Extracted PBMC RNA gave rise to the TCR library. American Thyroid Association guidelines were used to diagnose Graves' disease. General study findings and limits: A greater number of public clonotypes (approximately 2,500) was shared by persistent patients than by new patients (roughly 880).

The chain is built from TRBV9 and TRBJ2-5; 9 nucleotides align to TRBD1. Source: peripheral blood mononuclear cells (PBMCs), taken when the disease was refractory, from a patient treated with antithyroid drugs. The clonotype comes from a female donor with Graves disease. CDR3: CASSPSGTGRGETQYF. In nucleotides, the CDR3 is TGTGCCAGCAGCCCCTCCGGGACAGGGAGGGGAGAGACCCAGTACTTC.